These 27 T cell receptor beta chains share one sample of origin, sequenced in a study of T cell responses to AZD1222 COVID-19 vaccine. Some clones are missing from TCRdb's copy, which holds only in-frame ones; the method was immunoSEQ multiplex PCR. The repertoire holds 80,000 or so clones, roughly 82% seen once, with 2.5% to 3.5% in the top ten. This sample comprised peripheral blood, obtained on day 0 of AZD1222 vaccination. These TCRs come from an adult in good health.

The rearrangement joins TRBV2 to TRBJ1-1, with TRBD1 identical over 7 bases. Germline CDR1 and CDR2: SNHLY and FYNNEI. V shed 5 bases, J shed 0 bases, and the junction held 9 bases outside the gene matches. The CDR3 is 16 residues long. The CDR3 region has the DNA TGTGCCAGCAGTCGCGGGACAGCCTCGATGAACACTGAAGCTTTCTTT. Its protein is CASSRGTASMNTEAFF.

The chain joins TRBV14 to TRBJ2-7; 10 positions agree with TRBD2. CDR1 and CDR2 from the germline V gene are SGHDN and FVKESK. Unmatched junction bases numbered 10, after V lost 4 bases and J lost 4 bases. The CDR3 extends over 16 amino acids. The CDR3: CASSPGGLAGVYEQYF. The CDR3 DNA is TGTGCCAGCAGCCCGGGGGGGCTAGCGGGAGTTTACGAGCAGTACTTC.

CDR3 nucleotides: TGTGCCAGCAGTTGGGCCCCGGGACAGGGAGCTTTGAACACTGAAGCTTTCTTT. Protein sequence: CASSWAPGQGALNTEAFF. V and J are TRBV6-2 or TRBV6-3 and TRBJ1-1; 9 bases agree with TRBD1. CDR1 is MNHEY and CDR2 is SVGEGT in the germline V gene. Germline trimming cut 4 bases from V and 0 bases from J; bases unmatched to any gene: 12. The CDR3 has 18 amino acids.

In its sample, this clone was seen a few times. The V and J genes are TRBV5-4 and TRBJ1-1; perhaps TRBD1 as D (5 bases). CDR1 SGHNT and CDR2 YYREEE come from the germline V gene (reference sequence). There are 15 residues in the CDR3. Deletions cut 5 bases from V and 0 bases from J, with 14 bases between. Here the CDR3 DNA reads TGTGCCAGCAGTTCTCCCGACAGAGTGAACACTGAAGCTTTCTTT. Translating it yields CASSSPDRVNTEAFF.

The chain carries TRBV28 and TRBJ1-5; D is uncertain. Trimming removed 4 bases at V and 6 bases at J, with 13 bases between. CDR3 length: 14 amino acids. Germline loops: CDR1 MDHEN, CDR2 SYDVKM. This CDR3 is CASSSSGEGQPQHF. As DNA, the CDR3 is TGTGCCAGCAGTTCATCGGGAGAAGGTCAGCCCCAGCATTTT. Supplemented by reference TRBV28 and TRBJ1-5, the full variable domain reads DVKVTQSSRYLVKRTGEKVFLECVQDMDHENMFWYRQDPGLGLRLIYFSYDVKMKEKGDIPEGYSVSREKKERFSLILESASTNQTSMYLCASSSSGEGQPQHFGDGTRLSIL.

V is TRBV27 and J is TRBJ1-4; D remains ambiguous. The germline CDR1 and CDR2 sequences are MNHEY and SMNVEV (reference sequence). This CDR3 spans 13 amino acids. V lost 4 bases and J lost 8, with 11 bases in between. The DNA for the CDR3 is TGTGCCAGCAGTTACACCCCGAGGGAAAAACTGTTTTTT. This translates into CASSYTPREKLFF.

The genes are TRBV27 and TRBJ2-2; D is perhaps TRBD1 (6 bases). Germline lookup yields CDR1 MNHEY and CDR2 SMNVEV (reference sequence). The V end was cut by 5 bases, the J end by 5 bases, with 12 bases between. The length of the CDR3 is 14 residues. DNA for the CDR3: TGTGCCAGCAGTCCCGGGACACAGACCGGGGAGCTGTTTTTT. It yields the protein CASSPGTQTGELFF.

The table lists this clone with a count of one. The chain joins TRBV3-1 (or the pseudogene TRBV3-2) to TRBJ2-1; TRBD2 might be the D (6 bases). Trimming took 0 bases from V and 8 from J, leaving 20 bases between them. Germline V gene data show CDR1 as LGHDT and CDR2 as YNNKEL (reference sequence). This CDR3 comprises 17 residues. The CDR3 nucleotides are TGTGCCAGCAGCCAAGATTGGGGCAGGGAGGTAGAGGATGAGCAGTTCTTC. Translation gives CASSQDWGREVEDEQFF.

V is TRBV7-3 and J is TRBJ2-3; possibly TRBD1 or TRBD2 for D (5 bases each). Looked up from germline, CDR1 is SGHTA and CDR2 is FQGTGA. The V end was cut by 5 bases, the J end by 2 bases, with 14 bases between. CDR3 length: 15 residues. This CDR3 is CASSPQVGATDTQYF. As DNA, the CDR3 is TGTGCCAGCAGCCCACAGGTCGGGGCCACAGATACGCAGTATTTT.

The chain carries TRBV30 and TRBJ1-5; D remains ambiguous. The CDR3 totals 15 residues. CDR1 and CDR2 (germline): GTSNPN, SVGIG (reference sequence). Between the trimmed V and J ends, which lost 0 bases and 2 bases, there was a span of 11 bases. CDR3 sequence reads: CAWSVRGGGNQPQHF. The CDR3 nucleotides are TGTGCCTGGAGTGTACGCGGCGGGGGCAATCAGCCCCAGCATTTT.

This sequence joins TRBV25-1 and TRBJ1-1, with 8 bases matching TRBD1. The CDR3 runs to 15 residues. With V trimmed by 5 bases and J by 5 bases, 10 bases remained unmatched. Germline V gene data show CDR1 as MGHDK and CDR2 as SYGVNS. CDR3 residues: CASSPHGQGETEAFF. In DNA form, the CDR3 reads TGTGCCAGCAGTCCTCACGGACAGGGTGAGACTGAAGCTTTCTTT.

This chain connects TRBV3-1 (or the pseudogene TRBV3-2) to TRBJ1-2; 8 positions match TRBD1. The V segment lost 3 bases and the J segment 7 bases; nucleotides outside the gene matches: 10. CDR1 is LGHDT, CDR2 YNNKEL, per germline (reference sequence). The CDR3 runs 15 residues. The CDR3 loop reads CASSHCQGARGGYTF. In nucleotides, the CDR3 is TGTGCCAGCAGCCATTGCCAGGGGGCAAGGGGTGGCTACACCTTC.

The chain joins TRBV19 to TRBJ1-2; D is unclear. Germline V lookup: CDR1 LNHDA, CDR2 SQIVND (reference sequence). This CDR3 is 13 amino acids long. V was shortened by 7 bases and J by 2 bases, with 11 bases between the two germline ends. The CDR3 bases are TGTGCCAGTAAAGTACAGCAGAACTATGGCTACACCTTC. Translation: CASKVQQNYGYTF.

The V and J genes are TRBV19 and TRBJ2-7; no clear D. Germline V gene lookup returns CDR1 LNHDA and CDR2 SQIVND (reference sequence). Trimming stripped 2 bases from V and 1 base from J, with 9 bases between. This CDR3 has 14 amino acids. The CDR3 DNA reads as TGTGCCAGTAGTATATCGGACCGATCCTACGAGCAGTACTTC. Amino acid sequence: CASSISDRSYEQYF.

In DNA form, the CDR3 reads TGTGCCAGCAGCCCCCGGAAAACAGATACGCAGTATTTT. It codes for CASSPRKTDTQYF. The gene calls are TRBV7-9 and TRBJ2-3; D is unresolved. The CDR3 has 13 amino acids. The germline V gene encodes CDR1 SEHNR and CDR2 FQNEAQ (reference sequence). V was trimmed by 5 bases and J by 3 bases, leaving 9 bases between them.

This sequence joins TRBV6-6 and TRBJ2-3; 8 bases align to TRBD2. In germline, CDR1 is MNHNY, CDR2 SVGAGI (reference sequence). V was clipped by 5 bases and J by 1 base; unmatched bases: 5. This CDR3 contains 15 residues. This chain's CDR3 is CASSVGTRGTDTQYF. CDR3 in DNA: TGTGCCAGCAGTGTCGGGACTAGGGGCACAGATACGCAGTATTTT.

The CDR3 DNA is TGTGCCAGCAGCAAAAGAGGCAATGAGCAGTTCTTC. Translating it yields CASSKRGNEQFF. This chain joins TRBV11-1 and TRBJ2-1; D is ambiguous. This CDR3 comprises 12 residues. The germline CDR1 and CDR2 sequences are SGHAT and FQDESV (reference sequence). V was cut by 5 bases and J by 6 bases, with 8 bases left in between.

The V call is TRBV6-2 or TRBV6-3, the J call TRBJ2-1; D gene unclear. The CDR3 loop spans 16 amino acids. The V and J ends lost 5 bases and 0 bases respectively, with 14 bases between them. From germline, CDR1 is MNHEY and CDR2 SVGEGT. The CDR3 is CASSTLEASSYNEQFF. CDR3 nucleotides: TGTGCCAGCAGTACCCTTGAGGCTAGCTCCTACAATGAGCAGTTCTTC.

The chain links TRBV19 to TRBJ2-6; either TRBD1 or TRBD2 may fit D (5 bases each). V lost 10 bases, J lost 2 bases, and 18 bases lay in between. Germline V gene data show CDR1 as LNHDA and CDR2 as SQIVND (reference sequence). This CDR3 has 16 residues. This CDR3 is CATRDLTRTGANVLTF. The CDR3 DNA reads as TGTGCCACTCGGGACCTCACAAGAACTGGGGCCAACGTCCTGACTTTC.

The V gene is TRBV4-3, the J gene TRBJ2-7; D call uncertain. V lost 1 base, J lost 2 bases, and 9 bases lay in between. CDR1 is LGHNA and CDR2 is YSLEER in the germline V gene. There are 14 residues in the CDR3. CDR3 sequence: CASSQGLGAYEQYF. The CDR3 DNA reads TGCGCCAGCAGCCAAGGACTGGGCGCCTACGAGCAGTACTTC.

The chain uses TRBV7-3 and TRBJ2-2, with D perhaps matching TRBD2 (6 bases). Looked up from germline, CDR1 is SGHTA and CDR2 is FQGTGA. V was trimmed by 5 bases and J by 4 bases, leaving 14 bases between them. The CDR3 is 15 residues long. DNA for the CDR3: TGTGCCAGCAGCCCGATCCCGGGAGCCACCGGGGAGCTGTTTTTT. Its protein product is CASSPIPGATGELFF.

The V and J genes are TRBV21-1 and TRBJ1-1. TRBV21-1 is designated a pseudogene. The CDR3 totals 17 residues. The CDR3: CASSKVNGRMGNTEAFF. The CDR3 nucleotides read TGTGCCAGCAGCAAAGTTAACGGACGCATGGGGAACACTGAAGCTTTCTTT.

This chain connects TRBV11-2 to TRBJ1-3; D is unresolved. This CDR3 comprises 16 residues. V gave up 1 base and J gave up 2 bases, with 12 bases separating them. Germline CDR1 and CDR2: SGHAT and FQNNGV. The CDR3 sequence is CASSLGATFTGNTIYF. The CDR3 DNA reads as TGTGCCAGCAGCTTAGGGGCAACTTTCACTGGAAACACCATATATTTT.

V usage is TRBV30 and J usage is TRBJ1-1, with D possibly matching TRBD1 (6 bases). The CDR3 has 12 residues. Germline V gives CDR1 GTSNPN, CDR2 SVGIG (reference sequence). V was pared by 2 bases and J by 6 bases, with 10 bases between. The DNA for the CDR3 is TGTGCCTGGAGTTCGAGGACAGCTGAAGCTTTCTTT. Its protein product is CAWSSRTAEAFF.

This chain uses TRBV6-4 with TRBJ2-1; TRBD2 aligns across 8 bases. The CDR3 length is 13 residues. Germline lookup yields CDR1 MRHNA and CDR2 SNTAGT. V shed 8 bases and J 5 bases; nucleotides not matched to a gene: 5. This chain's CDR3 is CASSREGDNEQFF. CDR3 coding DNA: TGTGCCAGCTCACGGGAGGGAGACAATGAGCAGTTCTTC.

V is TRBV3-1 (or the pseudogene TRBV3-2) and J is TRBJ2-1; D remains unclear. The CDR3 consists of 17 residues. Germline lookup yields CDR1 LGHDT and CDR2 YNNKEL (reference sequence). V was pared by 1 base and J by 0 bases, with 13 bases between. CDR3 residues: CASSQGGDRSSYNEQFF. In DNA, the CDR3 is TGTGCCAGCAGCCAAGGGGGTGACCGGAGCTCCTACAATGAGCAGTTCTTC.

The J gene is TRBJ2-1, the V gene TRBV6-2 or TRBV6-3; TRBD1 matches 7 bases. The CDR3 length is 18 residues. Losses at the gene ends were 0 bases for V and 0 bases for J; bases not matched to a gene: 8. Germline values: CDR1 MNHEY, CDR2 SVGEGT. CDR3 DNA: TGTGCCAGCAGTTACTCGATCCATCAGGGGGACTCCTACAATGAGCAGTTCTTC. It is translated as CASSYSIHQGDSYNEQFF.